The clone carrying this T cell receptor beta chain was picked up a small number of times. The antigen is undetermined. The PCR made use of 60 Vbeta and 13 Jbeta primers. TCRdb's copy holds only in-frame clones and misses some; the assay was immunoSEQ multiplex PCR. The table records 200,000 to 250,000 clones, about 78% of them present only once. These data are taken from a study of cytomegalovirus exposure and HLA in healthy donors. Germline V lookup: CDR1 MGHRA, CDR2 YSYEKL. The CDR3 contains 16 residues. V lost 1 base to trimming and J lost 1 base, with 11 bases between them. Whole-study results and caveats: The study carried out a later analysis of TCR beta sequences. It associated some 17,000 of them with specific HLA alleles at a false discovery rate of 0.05. TCR beta V- and J-gene trimming was later associated with a missense DCLRE1C variant. The authors judged a highly shared variant cluster likely a sequencing artifact. It was around 160 TCR beta chains that were listed as cytomegalovirus-associated.

This clonotype originated in a male donor in good health and CMV-seronegative. The sequencing input was PBMCs. The chain couples TRBV4-1 to TRBJ1-3; the D is unclear. The CDR3 loop reads CASSQVASASGNTIYF. The CDR3 coding sequence is TGCGCCAGCAGCCAAGTGGCAAGTGCTTCTGGAAACACCATATATTTT.